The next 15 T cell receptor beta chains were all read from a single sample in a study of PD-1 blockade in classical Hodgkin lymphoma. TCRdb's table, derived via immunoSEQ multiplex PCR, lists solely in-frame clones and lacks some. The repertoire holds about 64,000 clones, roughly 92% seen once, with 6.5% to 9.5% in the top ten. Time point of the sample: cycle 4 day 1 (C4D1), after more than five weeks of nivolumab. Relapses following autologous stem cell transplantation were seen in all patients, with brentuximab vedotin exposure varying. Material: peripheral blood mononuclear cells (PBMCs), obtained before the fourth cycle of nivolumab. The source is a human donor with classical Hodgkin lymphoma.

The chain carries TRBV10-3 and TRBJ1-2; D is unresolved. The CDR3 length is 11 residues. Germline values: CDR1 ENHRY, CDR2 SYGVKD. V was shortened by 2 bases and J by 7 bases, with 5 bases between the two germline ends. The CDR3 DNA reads TGTGCCATCAGTGAGACTAGTGGCTACACCTTC. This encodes CAISETSGYTF.

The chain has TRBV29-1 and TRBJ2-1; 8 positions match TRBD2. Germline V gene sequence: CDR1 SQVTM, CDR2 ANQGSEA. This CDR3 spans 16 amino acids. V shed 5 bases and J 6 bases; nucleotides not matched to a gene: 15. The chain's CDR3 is CSVRTSSGITFNEQFF. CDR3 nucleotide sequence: TGCAGCGTTCGGACTAGTAGCGGGATCACCTTCAATGAGCAGTTCTTC.

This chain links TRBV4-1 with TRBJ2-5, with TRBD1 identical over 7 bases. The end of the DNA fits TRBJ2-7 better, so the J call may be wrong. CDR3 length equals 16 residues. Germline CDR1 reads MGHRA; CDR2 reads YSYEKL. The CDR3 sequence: CASSQDSRQGDYEQYF. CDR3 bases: TGCGCCAGCAGCCAAGATAGCCGGCAGGGGGACTACGAGCAGTACTTC.

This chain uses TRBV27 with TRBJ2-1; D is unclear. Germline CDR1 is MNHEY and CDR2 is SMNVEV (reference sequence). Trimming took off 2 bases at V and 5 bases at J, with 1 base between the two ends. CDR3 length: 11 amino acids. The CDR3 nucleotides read TGTGCCAGCAGTTTACACAATGAGCAGTTCTTC. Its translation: CASSLHNEQFF.

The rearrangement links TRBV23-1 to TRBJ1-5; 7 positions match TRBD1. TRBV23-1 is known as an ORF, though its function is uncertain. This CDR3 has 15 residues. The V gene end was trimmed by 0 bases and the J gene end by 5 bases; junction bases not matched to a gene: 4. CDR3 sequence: CASSQSGQDYQPQHF. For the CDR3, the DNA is TGCGCCAGCAGTCAATCAGGACAGGATTATCAGCCCCAGCATTTT.

CDR3 nucleotide sequence: TGTGCCAGCAGCAGCTCTAGCGGGAGGGTTTCCTACGAGCAGTACTTC. It specifies CASSSSSGRVSYEQYF. This chain joins TRBV13 and TRBJ2-7, with 12 bases that match TRBD2. Germline CDR1 reads PRHDT; CDR2 reads FYEKMQ (reference sequence). V lost 5 bases and J lost 1; bases outside the gene matches: 6. This CDR3 spans 16 amino acids.

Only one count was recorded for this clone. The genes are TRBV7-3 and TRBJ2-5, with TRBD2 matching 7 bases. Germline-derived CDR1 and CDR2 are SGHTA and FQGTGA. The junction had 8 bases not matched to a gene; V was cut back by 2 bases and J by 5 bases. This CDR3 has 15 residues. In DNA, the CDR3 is TGTGCCAGCAGCTTAGTCGGCGGGAGTTCTGAGACCCAGTACTTC. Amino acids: CASSLVGGSSETQYF.

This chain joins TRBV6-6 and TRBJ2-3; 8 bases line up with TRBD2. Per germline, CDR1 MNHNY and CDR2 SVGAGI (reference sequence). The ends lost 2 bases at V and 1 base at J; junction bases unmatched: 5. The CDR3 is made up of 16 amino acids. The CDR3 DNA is TGTGCCAGCAGTTACGTTACTAGCGGACGCACAGATACGCAGTATTTT. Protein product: CASSYVTSGRTDTQYF.

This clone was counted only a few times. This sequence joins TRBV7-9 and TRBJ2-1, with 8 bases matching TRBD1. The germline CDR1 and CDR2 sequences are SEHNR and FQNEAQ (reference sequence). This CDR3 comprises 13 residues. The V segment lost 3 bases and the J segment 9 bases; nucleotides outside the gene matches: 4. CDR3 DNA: TGTGCCAGCAGCTTCCAGGGGGCCGGTGAGCAGTTCTTC. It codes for CASSFQGAGEQFF.

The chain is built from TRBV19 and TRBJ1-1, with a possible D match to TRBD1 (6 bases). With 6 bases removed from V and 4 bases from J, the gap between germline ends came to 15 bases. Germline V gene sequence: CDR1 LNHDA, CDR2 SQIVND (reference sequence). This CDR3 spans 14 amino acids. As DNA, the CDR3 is TGTGCCAGTAGGACCTTAGGAGGGGGCACTGAAGCTTTCTTT. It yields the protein CASRTLGGGTEAFF.

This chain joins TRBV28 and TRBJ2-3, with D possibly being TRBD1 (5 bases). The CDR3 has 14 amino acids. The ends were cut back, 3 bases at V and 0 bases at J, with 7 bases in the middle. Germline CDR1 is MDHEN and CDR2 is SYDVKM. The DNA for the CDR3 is TGTGCCAGCAGTTTCCCAGGGAGCACAGATACGCAGTATTTT. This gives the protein CASSFPGSTDTQYF. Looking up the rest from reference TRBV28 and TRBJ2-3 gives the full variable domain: DVKVTQSSRYLVKRTGEKVFLECVQDMDHENMFWYRQDPGLGLRLIYFSYDVKMKEKGDIPEGYSVSREKKERFSLILESASTNQTSMYLCASSFPGSTDTQYFGPGTRLTVL.

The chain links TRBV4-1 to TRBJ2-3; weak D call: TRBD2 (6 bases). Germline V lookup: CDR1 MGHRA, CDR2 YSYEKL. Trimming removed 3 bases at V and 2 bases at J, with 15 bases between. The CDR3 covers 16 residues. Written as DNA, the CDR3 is TGCGCCAGCAGCCAGGGAGGAGGACTCCTCACAGATACGCAGTATTTT. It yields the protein CASSQGGGLLTDTQYF.

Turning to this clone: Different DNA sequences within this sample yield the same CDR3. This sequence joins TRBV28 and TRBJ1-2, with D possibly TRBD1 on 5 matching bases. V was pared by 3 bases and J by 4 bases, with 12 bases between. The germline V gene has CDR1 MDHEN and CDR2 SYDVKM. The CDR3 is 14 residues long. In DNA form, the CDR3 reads TGTGCCAGCAGTTTGGGGCAGGATCGCTATGGCTACACCTTC. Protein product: CASSLGQDRYGYTF.

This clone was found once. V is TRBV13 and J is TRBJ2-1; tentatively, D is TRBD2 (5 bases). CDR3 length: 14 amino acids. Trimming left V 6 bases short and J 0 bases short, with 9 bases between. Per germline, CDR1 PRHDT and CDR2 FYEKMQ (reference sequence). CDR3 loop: CASSRGSSYNEQFF. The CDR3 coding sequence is TGTGCCAGCAGTCGGGGTAGCTCCTACAATGAGCAGTTCTTC.

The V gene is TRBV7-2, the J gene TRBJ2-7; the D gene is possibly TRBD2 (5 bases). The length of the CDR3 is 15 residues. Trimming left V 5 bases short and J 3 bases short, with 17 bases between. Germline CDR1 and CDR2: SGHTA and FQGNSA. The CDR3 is CASSQTRGFSYEQYF. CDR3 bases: TGTGCCAGCAGCCAAACTCGAGGGTTTAGCTACGAGCAGTACTTC.